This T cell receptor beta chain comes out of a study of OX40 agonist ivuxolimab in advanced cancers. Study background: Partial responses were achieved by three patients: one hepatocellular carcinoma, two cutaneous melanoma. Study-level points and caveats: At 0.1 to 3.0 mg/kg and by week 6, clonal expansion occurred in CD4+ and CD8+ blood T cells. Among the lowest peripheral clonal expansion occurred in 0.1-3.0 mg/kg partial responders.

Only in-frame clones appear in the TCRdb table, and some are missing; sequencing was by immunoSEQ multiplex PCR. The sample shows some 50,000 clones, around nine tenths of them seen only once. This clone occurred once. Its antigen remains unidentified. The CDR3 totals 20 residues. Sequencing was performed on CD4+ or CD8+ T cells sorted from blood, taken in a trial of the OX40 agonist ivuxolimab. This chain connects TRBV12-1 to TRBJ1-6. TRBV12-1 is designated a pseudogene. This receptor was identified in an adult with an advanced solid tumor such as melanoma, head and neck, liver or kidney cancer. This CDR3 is CASSSSDCRNVGSYNSPLHF. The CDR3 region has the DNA TGTGCCAGCAGCTCCTCGGATTGCAGAAACGTTGGCTCCTATAATTCACCCCTCCACTTT.